Listed here are 30 T cell receptor beta chains from one sample, sequenced in a study of blood T cell repertoires in COVID-19. Profiled with immunoSEQ multiplex PCR; TCRdb holds only in-frame clones, not every one. The data hold over 70,000 clones, with roughly three quarters observed a single time. Sequences were obtained from peripheral blood. The receptors were gathered from a man in his 70s with COVID-19, enrolled during active disease.

V gene TRBV6-5 combines with J gene TRBJ2-7; weak D call: TRBD1 (6 bases). Trimming stripped 4 bases from V and 3 bases from J, with 16 bases between. The V gene's germline CDR1 is MNHEY and CDR2 SVGAGI. The CDR3 runs to 15 residues. CDR3 amino acids: CASSLRPGQLYEQYF. The CDR3 DNA is TGTGCCAGCAGTTTACGTCCGGGACAACTCTACGAGCAGTACTTC.

This chain joins TRBV3-1 (or the pseudogene TRBV3-2) and TRBJ1-1; D not resolved. The germline V and J ends were trimmed by 4 bases and 2 bases, with 17 bases remaining between them. The length of the CDR3 is 16 residues. Germline V lookup: CDR1 LGHDT, CDR2 YNNKEL (reference sequence). The CDR3 protein is CASSPREGSSNTEAFF. The CDR3 nucleotides read TGTGCCAGCAGCCCGCGGGAGGGAAGCTCAAACACTGAAGCTTTCTTT.

This chain uses TRBV29-1 with TRBJ1-1, with a possible D match to TRBD1 (5 bases). This CDR3 region has 13 residues. Trimming removed 6 bases from V and 4 bases from J, with 15 bases in between. Germline V lookup: CDR1 SQVTM, CDR2 ANQGSEA. CDR3 nucleotides: TGCAGCGTGGCCAGCGGGGGGGGCACTGAAGCTTTCTTT. Amino acid sequence: CSVASGGGTEAFF.

The chain employs TRBV5-1 and TRBJ2-7, with D maybe TRBD1 (6 bases). This CDR3 region has 16 residues. Looked up from germline, CDR1 is SGHRS and CDR2 is YFSETQ. With 4 bases removed from V and 7 bases from J, the gap between germline ends came to 24 bases. CDR3 residues: CASSHQTTGALIEQYF. The CDR3 DNA is TGCGCCAGCAGCCACCAGACGACAGGTGCGCTGATAGAGCAGTACTTC.

This chain links TRBV11-3 with TRBJ2-1; the match to TRBD2 covers 7 bases. Trimming cost V 5 bases and J 7 bases; bases outside gene matches: 11. The CDR3 has 15 residues. Germline CDR1 is SGHNT and CDR2 is YENEEA. CDR3 residues: CASSASGEGLNEQFF. In DNA form, the CDR3 reads TGTGCCAGCAGCGCTTCCGGGGAGGGCTTAAATGAGCAGTTCTTC. Full variable domain (remainder filled in from reference TRBV11-3 and TRBJ2-1): EAGVVQSPRYKIIEKKQPVAFWCNPISGHNTLYWYLQNLGQGPELLIRYENEEAVDDSQLPKDRFSAERLKGVDSTLKIQPAELGDSAVYLCASSASGEGLNEQFFGPGTRLTVL.

The rearrangement uses TRBV3-1 (or the pseudogene TRBV3-2) and TRBJ1-1; no clear D. The length of the CDR3 is 15 residues. From germline, CDR1 is LGHDT and CDR2 YNNKEL (reference sequence). Trimming cost V 1 base and J 1 base, with 10 bases left between them. CDR3: CASSQGGGPNTEAFF. In nucleotides, the CDR3 is TGTGCCAGCAGCCAAGGGGGAGGTCCGAACACTGAAGCTTTCTTT.

The V gene is TRBV11-3, the J gene TRBJ2-1; TRBD2 matches 7 bases. Germline lookup yields CDR1 SGHNT and CDR2 YENEEA. This CDR3 spans 14 amino acids. J lost 5 bases, V lost 0 bases, and 1 base had no gene match. In DNA, the CDR3 is TGTGCCAGCAGCTTAGATGCGGGAGACAATGAGCAGTTCTTC. Amino acid sequence: CASSLDAGDNEQFF. Supplemented by reference TRBV11-3 and TRBJ2-1, the full variable domain reads EAGVVQSPRYKIIEKKQPVAFWCNPISGHNTLYWYLQNLGQGPELLIRYENEEAVDDSQLPKDRFSAERLKGVDSTLKIQPAELGDSAVYLCASSLDAGDNEQFFGPGTRLTVL.

The chain combines TRBV3-1 (or the pseudogene TRBV3-2) with TRBJ2-5; 7 nucleotides align to TRBD2. The CDR3 contains 16 residues. Germline CDR1 LGHDT, CDR2 YNNKEL (reference sequence). The J segment lost 0 bases and the V segment lost 3 bases, leaving 7 bases of the junction unmatched. The CDR3 DNA reads TGTGCCAGCAGCCAGGGTGGCGGGACTAACCAAGAGACCCAGTACTTC. Amino acids: CASSQGGGTNQETQYF.

The chain carries TRBV18 and TRBJ1-5, with unresolved D. Germline assignment: CDR1 KGHSH and CDR2 LQKENI. CDR3 length: 13 amino acids. V dropped 3 bases and J dropped 5 bases, with 8 bases sitting between them. The CDR3 bases are TGTGCCAGCTCACCCGACACTGATCAGCCCCAGCATTTT. Amino acids: CASSPDTDQPQHF.

V usage is TRBV4-1 and J usage is TRBJ2-7; TRBD2 matches at 7 bases. This CDR3 has 14 amino acids. V dropped 4 bases and J dropped 3; count of bases not matched to a gene: 6. CDR1 and CDR2 from the germline V gene are MGHRA and YSYEKL. The CDR3 DNA is TGCGCCAGCAGCCCAAAGCCTAGCGGCTACGAGCAGTACTTC. As protein: CASSPKPSGYEQYF.

V gene TRBV18 combines with J gene TRBJ2-2; no firm D call. Trimming stripped 3 bases from V and 1 base from J, with 12 bases between. The CDR3 spans 16 residues. The germline CDR1 and CDR2 sequences are KGHSH and LQKENI. This chain's CDR3 is CASSPSRVGNTGELFF. CDR3 bases: TGTGCCAGCTCACCCAGTCGGGTAGGGAACACCGGGGAGCTGTTTTTT.

A single count supports this clone. V and J are TRBV6-6 and TRBJ2-7, with unresolved D. Between the trimmed V and J ends, which lost 6 bases and 3 bases, there was a span of 6 bases. CDR1 and CDR2 from the germline V gene are MNHNY and SVGAGI (reference sequence). The length of the CDR3 is 11 residues. The CDR3 DNA reads TGTGCCAGCAGGCGGAACTACGAGCAGTACTTC. Translating it yields CASRRNYEQYF.

The genes are TRBV10-3 and TRBJ2-7; the match to TRBD2 covers 11 bases. CDR1 and CDR2 from the germline V gene are ENHRY and SYGVKD. The junction had 8 bases not matched to a gene; V was cut back by 4 bases and J by 3 bases. The CDR3 length is 16 residues. The CDR3 region is CAISGGSGGEYYEQYF. The DNA for the CDR3 is TGTGCCATCAGTGGAGGTAGCGGGGGGGAATACTACGAGCAGTACTTC.

This chain connects TRBV28 to TRBJ2-7; TRBD2 is a possible D gene (6 bases). The V end was cut by 6 bases, the J end by 0 bases, with 18 bases between. The CDR3 is made up of 16 amino acids. Per the germline V gene, CDR1 is MDHEN and CDR2 is SYDVKM. The chain's CDR3 is CASSRPGLLSSYEQYF. In DNA form, the CDR3 reads TGTGCCAGCAGCCGACCGGGACTCCTGAGCTCCTACGAGCAGTACTTC.

The sample holds one count of this clone. The rearrangement joins TRBV3-1 (or the pseudogene TRBV3-2) to TRBJ2-7, with D tentatively TRBD2 (5 bases). The germline gives CDR1 LGHDT, CDR2 YNNKEL (reference sequence). V lost 1 base to trimming and J lost 7 bases, with 8 bases between them. The CDR3 covers 12 residues. The CDR3 here is CASSQVEGEQYF. As DNA, the CDR3 is TGTGCCAGCAGCCAAGTAGAGGGAGAGCAGTACTTC.

The DNA for the CDR3 is TGTGCCAGCAGGCCCCATTTCTTTCAGGACAGGTTATCCTACGAGCAGTACTTC. This encodes CASRPHFFQDRLSYEQYF. The chain carries TRBV2 and TRBJ2-7; 7 bases line up with TRBD1. The CDR3 totals 18 residues. The V segment lost 6 bases and the J segment 1 base; nucleotides outside the gene matches: 18. Germline CDR1 reads SNHLY; CDR2 reads FYNNEI.

The V gene is TRBV27, the J gene TRBJ2-5, with D perhaps matching TRBD2 (6 bases). V was clipped by 2 bases and J by 4 bases, with 11 bases between them. This CDR3 region has 14 residues. Germline V gives CDR1 MNHEY, CDR2 SMNVEV (reference sequence). The CDR3 loop is CASSLKSGRETQYF. The CDR3 DNA reads as TGTGCCAGCAGTTTAAAATCCGGGAGAGAGACCCAGTACTTC.

This sequence joins TRBV18 and TRBJ1-5; a weak D match, TRBD1 (5 bases). Deletions cut 5 bases from V and 4 bases from J, with 15 bases between. Germline values: CDR1 KGHSH, CDR2 LQKENI. The CDR3 runs to 15 residues. The CDR3 sequence: CASSTGGTENQPQHF. In DNA, the CDR3 is TGTGCCAGCTCAACTGGAGGGACCGAGAATCAGCCCCAGCATTTT. Drawing the rest from reference TRBV18 and TRBJ1-5, the complete variable domain is NAGVMQNPRHLVRRRGQEARLRCSPMKGHSHVYWYRQLPEEGLKFMVYLQKENIIDESGMPKERFSAEFPKEGPSILRIQQVVRGDSAAYFCASSTGGTENQPQHFGDGTRLSIL.

The CDR3, as DNA: TGTGCCAGCAGCAAAGTAACCAACAGGGAGTTGTGCAATGAGCAGTTCTTC. This codes for CASSKVTNRELCNEQFF. The V and J genes are TRBV21-1 and TRBJ2-1; the table calls TRBD1, which could not be checked here. TRBV21-1 is shown as a pseudogene. This CDR3 is 17 amino acids long.

In DNA, the CDR3 is TGTGCCAGTAGCGACACCCTCACAGGGTCGGCTAATTCACCCCTCCACTTT. Residues: CASSDTLTGSANSPLHF. The chain links TRBV19 to TRBJ1-6; TRBD1 might be the D (6 bases). Per germline, CDR1 LNHDA and CDR2 SQIVND (reference sequence). The CDR3 length is 17 residues. With 6 bases removed from V and 6 bases from J, the gap between germline ends came to 21 bases. The full variable domain, with the rest looked up from reference TRBV19 and TRBJ1-6, is DGGITQSPKYLFRKEGQNVTLSCEQNLNHDAMYWYRQDPGQGLRLIYYSQIVNDFQKGDIAEGYSVSREKKESFPLTVTSAQKNPTAFYLCASSDTLTGSANSPLHFGNGTRLTVT.

The CDR3 DNA reads as TGTGCCAGCAGCCGGCAAGGGACTATCACCTACGAGCAGTACTTC. This translates into CASSRQGTITYEQYF. This chain joins TRBV5-4 and TRBJ2-7, with 7 bases fitting TRBD2. The CDR3 length is 15 residues. J was trimmed by 2 bases and V by 4 bases; bases with no gene match: 9. CDR1 is SGHNT, CDR2 YYREEE, per germline (reference sequence).

In this sample, this clone turned up once. For the CDR3, the DNA is TGTGCCAGCAGTTTCTTGACAGGGACCTACAATGAGCAGTTCTTC. Translating gives CASSFLTGTYNEQFF. The chain joins TRBV28 to TRBJ2-1, with 7 positions matching TRBD1. CDR3 size: 15 residues. Trimming removed 3 bases from V and 2 bases from J; junction bases left unmatched: 4. Germline lookup yields CDR1 MDHEN and CDR2 SYDVKM.

The CDR3 sequence is CASSLTGGINYGYTF. CDR3 sequence (DNA): TGTGCCAGCAGCTTAACAGGGGGCATTAACTATGGCTACACCTTC. The gene calls are TRBV7-2 and TRBJ1-2, with 9 bases lining up with TRBD1. Germline loops: CDR1 SGHTA, CDR2 FQGNSA. V was pared by 2 bases and J by 1 base, with 2 bases of the junction left unmatched. CDR3 size: 15 residues.

The J gene is TRBJ1-1, the V gene TRBV19; TRBD1 is a possible D gene (5 bases). Germline V CDR1 and CDR2: LNHDA, SQIVND (reference sequence). This CDR3 has 15 amino acids. V was trimmed by 7 bases and J by 6 bases, leaving 21 bases between them. CDR3 sequence reads: CASTPVDSRRAEAFF. The CDR3 DNA sequence: TGTGCCAGTACCCCGGTAGACAGCCGCCGGGCTGAAGCTTTCTTT.

This chain uses TRBV6-6 with TRBJ1-1; a weak D match, TRBD1 (6 bases). The CDR3 consists of 13 residues. Per the germline V gene, CDR1 is MNHNY and CDR2 is SVGAGI (reference sequence). Trimming cost V 6 bases and J 5 bases, with 13 bases left between them. The CDR3 coding sequence is TGTGCCAGCAGACAGGGTTACTTTACTGAAGCTTTCTTT. Translating it yields CASRQGYFTEAFF.

The rearrangement links TRBV5-1 to TRBJ2-2; 8 bases line up with TRBD1. The length of the CDR3 is 16 residues. J lost 5 bases, V lost 7 bases, and 13 bases had no gene match. Germline V CDR1 and CDR2: SGHRS, YFSETQ. Here the CDR3 DNA reads TGCGCCAGCCGTAACCCCGGACAGGGAGAAACCGGGGAGCTGTTTTTT. Its protein product is CASRNPGQGETGELFF.

The chain joins TRBV4-1 to TRBJ1-2; weak D call: TRBD1 (6 bases). Germline V gene sequence: CDR1 MGHRA, CDR2 YSYEKL. Between the trimmed V and J ends, which lost 1 base and 5 bases, there was a span of 14 bases. This CDR3 spans 15 amino acids. This CDR3 reads CASSQADSLGYGYTF. The CDR3 nucleotides read TGCGCCAGCAGCCAAGCGGACAGTCTAGGATATGGCTACACCTTC.

This clone was detected only a few times. The chain joins TRBV28 to TRBJ2-1; TRBD2 aligns across 13 bases. The V gene end was trimmed by 8 bases and the J gene end by 3 bases; junction bases not matched to a gene: 10. This CDR3 is built from 17 residues. Germline V gene sequence: CDR1 MDHEN, CDR2 SYDVKM. As DNA, the CDR3 is TGTGCCAGCCCCCCCGGGGGACTAGCGGGAATCTACAATGAGCAGTTCTTC. Translation: CASPPGGLAGIYNEQFF.

DNA for the CDR3: TGTGCCAGCAGCCGACTAGCGGGAGGTCGGAATGAGCAGTTCTTC. Amino acids: CASSRLAGGRNEQFF. The V and J genes are TRBV6-5 and TRBJ2-1; 13 positions match TRBD2. This CDR3 has 15 amino acids. Germline V gene data show CDR1 as MNHEY and CDR2 as SVGAGI. Losses at the gene ends were 6 bases for V and 7 bases for J; bases not matched to a gene: 6.

As DNA, the CDR3 is TGTGCCAGCAGCGGGGACAGATACACCTACGAGCAGTACTTC. It codes for CASSGDRYTYEQYF. The J gene is TRBJ2-7, the V gene TRBV7-2; 7 bases match TRBD1. Germline V gene sequence: CDR1 SGHTA, CDR2 FQGNSA. Germline trimming cut 5 bases from V and 2 bases from J; bases unmatched to any gene: 6. The CDR3 runs 14 residues.